This T cell receptor beta chain was recorded in a study of cytomegalovirus exposure and HLA in healthy donors. The study's findings and limits: Researchers reportedly found TCR beta sequences accurately predicted most subjects' HLA-A and HLA-B alleles.

This clone was detected only once. What it recognizes is unknown. PCR used 60 Vbeta primers and 13 Jbeta primers. The repertoire was sequenced with immunoSEQ multiplex PCR; TCRdb's copy has only in-frame clones and lacks some. The profile shows around 150,000 clones, 65% to 85% of them singletons. V shed 4 bases and J 1 base; nucleotides not matched to a gene: 5. Germline CDR1 SGHDN, CDR2 FVKESK. There are 15 residues in the CDR3. Donors in the study were healthy people who gave bone marrow. The rearrangement uses TRBV14 and TRBJ2-3; 7 bases map to TRBD1. This sequence was found in a man aged 35 to 55 in good health and CMV-seropositive. Material for sequencing was PBMCs. The DNA for the CDR3 is TGTGCCAGCAGCCCCCGGGACAGAGGCACAGATACGCAGTATTTT. It is translated as CASSPRDRGTDTQYF.